This T cell receptor beta chain derives from a study of CD8 T cells in ankylosing spondylitis. This clonotype was counted a few times. Antigen unknown. At one boundary the junction diverges from the germline segment, which might be a read error. Germline V CDR1 and CDR2: SEHNR, FQNEAQ (reference sequence). The CDR3 spans 15 residues. TCRdb used MiXCR to reprocess the 5' RACE reads, holding one entry per CDR3 protein. The repertoire holds around 770,000 distinct CDR3 sequences, about 20% seen once, with 15% to 20% in the top ten. Findings of the study overall: One TCR beta motif, made up of about 8 highly homologous variants, appeared characteristic of ankylosing spondylitis blood.

The clonotype originates from a male donor with ankylosing spondylitis. The chain joins TRBV7-9 to TRBJ2-7, with D maybe TRBD2 (6 bases). Material for sequencing was blood, either unsorted or a sorted T cell fraction (not recorded which). DNA of the CDR3: TGTGCCAGCATCTTACGCGCTTGGGGGGTCGACGAGCAGTACTTC. This gives the protein CASILRAWGVDEQYF.